The 23 T cell receptor beta chains below all came from one sample that was sequenced in a study of regulatory T cells in long-lasting Graves disease. Time point specified: newly diagnosed GD, antithyroid drugs for less than 3 months. There was RNA extracted from PBMCs, and the TCR library was made from it. Building of the TCR beta libraries involved iRepertoire HTBI primers and Arm-PCR of CDR3 regions. TCRdb reprocessed the multiplex PCR reads with MiXCR, giving one entry per CDR3 protein. The table shows approximately 400,000 distinct CDR3 sequences, with 14% to 15% occurring only once. These data also formed part of another study, on T cells in Graves' hyperthyroidism and ophthalmopathy.

The sample consisted of peripheral blood mononuclear cells (PBMCs), taken at new diagnosis, from a patient treated with antithyroid drugs. The receptors derive from a woman aged 25 to 39 with Graves disease.

The chain has TRBV5-1 and TRBJ1-1, with 9 bases fitting TRBD1. Per the germline V gene, CDR1 is SGHRS and CDR2 is YFSETQ. The CDR3 spans 16 residues. J gave up 3 bases and V 3 bases, and 9 bases lay outside the gene matches. CDR3 nucleotides: TGCGCCAGCAGCTCGGGGACAGGGATGAGAGACACTGAAGCTTTCTTT. This encodes CASSSGTGMRDTEAFF.

This clonotype was seen repeatedly, ten times or more. The chain uses TRBV11-2 and TRBJ1-4; D may be TRBD1 (5 bases). The CDR3 has 15 residues. Germline V lookup: CDR1 SGHAT, CDR2 FQNNGV. V was clipped by 0 bases and J by 7 bases, with 12 bases between them. The CDR3 reads CASSLDRAGTEKLFF. CDR3 in DNA: TGTGCCAGCAGCTTAGATAGGGCCGGGACTGAAAAACTGTTTTTT.

As concerns this clonotype: A single base separates this from a much larger clone, so it may be a read error. This sequence joins TRBV7-3 and TRBJ2-5; 13 positions agree with TRBD2. The CDR3 length is 16 residues. Germline trimming cut 5 bases from V and 3 bases from J; bases unmatched to any gene: 6. The V gene's germline CDR1 is SGHTA and CDR2 FQGTGA. CDR3 in amino acids: CASSQGTSGAEETQYF. The DNA for the CDR3 is TGTGCCAGCAGCCAAGGGACTAGCGGGGCAGAAGAGACCCAGTACTTC.

In this sample, this clonotype turned up a few times. The V call is TRBV30, the J call TRBJ2-1; 7 bases are shared with TRBD2. Trimming at V came to 1 base and at J to 10 bases, leaving 16 bases not matched to a gene. The CDR3 covers 16 residues. From germline, CDR1 is GTSNPN and CDR2 SVGIG (reference sequence). The CDR3 protein is CAWSEYGRAPSYEQFF. In DNA form, the CDR3 reads TGTGCCTGGAGTGAGTATGGGAGGGCCCCTTCCTACGAGCAGTTCTTC.

This clonotype was counted many times. The chain links TRBV6-2 or TRBV6-3 to TRBJ2-3; no clear D gene. The CDR3 spans 15 residues. Trimming pared 2 bases from V and 4 bases from J, leaving 13 bases between. Germline V gene data show CDR1 as MNHEY and CDR2 as SVGEGT. The CDR3 sequence is CASSYGETTADTQYF. Written as DNA, the CDR3 is TGTGCCAGCAGTTACGGGGAAACCACGGCAGATACGCAGTATTTT.

This rearrangement joins TRBV12-3 or TRBV12-4 to TRBJ1-2; 7 positions match TRBD1. V was pared by 6 bases and J by 7 bases, with 8 bases of the junction left unmatched. This CDR3 contains 13 residues. The CDR3 coding sequence is TGTGCCAGCAGACCCGGGACAGCAGGTGGCTACACCTTC. This encodes CASRPGTAGGYTF.

This clonotype showed up many times. The chain carries TRBV18 and TRBJ2-1; 7 nucleotides align to TRBD1. J lost 3 bases, V lost 1 base, and 6 bases had no gene match. Germline V gives CDR1 KGHSH, CDR2 LQKENI. CDR3 length equals 16 residues. The CDR3 region is CASSPQGAVGYNEQFF. Here the CDR3 DNA reads TGTGCCAGCTCACCACAGGGGGCCGTCGGCTACAATGAGCAGTTCTTC.

V gene TRBV6-1 combines with J gene TRBJ2-5; 8 nucleotides match TRBD1. In germline, CDR1 is MNHNS, CDR2 SASEGT. J gave up 5 bases and V 3 bases, and 8 bases lay outside the gene matches. This CDR3 region has 15 residues. DNA for the CDR3: TGTGCCAGCAGTGACTCAGGGGGCCCCCCGGAGACCCAGTACTTC. Residues: CASSDSGGPPETQYF.

This clonotype has ten or more counts. The chain couples TRBV7-9 to TRBJ2-5; TRBD2 matches 10 bases. CDR1 SEHNR and CDR2 FQNEAQ come from the germline V gene (reference sequence). V lost 3 bases, J lost 5 bases, and 3 bases stayed unmatched. The CDR3 has 14 residues. CDR3 in DNA: TGTGCCAGCAGCTTCACTAGCGGGATGGAGACCCAGTACTTC. It is translated as CASSFTSGMETQYF.

As for this clonotype: One base separates it from a far larger clone, so it is likely a read error. The chain has TRBV12-3 or TRBV12-4 and TRBJ2-1, with D uncertain. CDR3 length equals 14 residues. DNA for the CDR3: TGTGCCACCAGTGATCTCTCAGAAGACAATGAGCGGTTCTTC. Its translation is CATSDLSEDNERFF.

This clonotype was counted many times. The chain has TRBV28 and TRBJ1-5, with D possibly TRBD1 on 5 matching bases. The CDR3 sequence is 15 residues long. Between the trimmed V and J ends, which lost 4 bases and 1 base, there was a span of 11 bases. Germline values: CDR1 MDHEN, CDR2 SYDVKM. The CDR3 reads CASSSRTTSNQPQHF. The CDR3 DNA sequence: TGTGCCAGCAGTTCCAGGACAACGAGCAATCAGCCCCAGCATTTT.

This clonotype occurred many times. V and J are TRBV5-6 and TRBJ2-1; TRBD1 matches at 7 bases. There are 15 residues in the CDR3. Germline CDR1 and CDR2: SGHDT and YYEEEE. The junction had 13 bases not matched to a gene; V was cut back by 6 bases and J by 7 bases. For the CDR3, the DNA is TGTGCCAGCACCCACGAGAGGGGGCGCTGGAATGAGCAGTTCTTC. It translates to CASTHERGRWNEQFF.

The rearrangement joins TRBV4-1 to TRBJ1-4; the D gene is possibly TRBD1 (6 bases). CDR3 length: 16 residues. Germline lookup yields CDR1 MGHRA and CDR2 YSYEKL. V lost 2 bases, J lost 2 bases, and 12 bases lay in between. The CDR3 region has the DNA TGCGCCAGCAGCCAAAAACAGGGAGCGACTAATGAAAAACTGTTTTTT. Translating it yields CASSQKQGATNEKLFF.

The table lists this clonotype with many counts. The rearrangement joins TRBV5-1 to TRBJ1-1; D is unresolved. CDR3 length equals 14 residues. V lost 2 bases and J lost 2, with 10 bases in between. Germline V gives CDR1 SGHRS, CDR2 YFSETQ. CDR3 protein: CASSFEGVNTEAFF. CDR3 sequence (DNA): TGCGCCAGCAGCTTTGAGGGAGTTAACACTGAAGCTTTCTTT.

This chain uses TRBV6-2 or TRBV6-3 with TRBJ2-1; D is perhaps TRBD1 (5 bases). V lost 7 bases and J 10 bases, leaving 14 bases between the germline ends. This CDR3 has 12 amino acids. Germline CDR1 MNHEY, CDR2 SVGEGT. CDR3 in amino acids: CASKGQTYEQFF. CDR3 nucleotide sequence: TGTGCCAGCAAAGGACAAACCTACGAGCAGTTCTTC.

This clonotype was picked up many times. The rearrangement uses TRBV5-1 and TRBJ1-5; D gene ambiguous. The V end lost 0 bases, the J end lost 7 bases, and 8 bases lay between the germline ends. The CDR3 covers 13 residues. Germline V gene sequence: CDR1 SGHRS, CDR2 YFSETQ. The CDR3 region has the DNA TGCGCCAGCAGCTTGGAAGCGGGGCAGCCCCAGCATTTT. Residues: CASSLEAGQPQHF.

In its sample, this clonotype was seen many times. V and J are TRBV12-3 or TRBV12-4 and TRBJ2-3; weak D call: TRBD2 (7 bases). The length of the CDR3 is 15 residues. V shed 5 bases and J shed 0 bases, with 12 bases lying between them. The chain's CDR3 is CASSKGGTSTDTQYF. The CDR3 DNA follows: TGTGCCAGCAGTAAGGGGGGGACTAGCACAGATACGCAGTATTTT.

In its sample, this clonotype was seen many times. V gene TRBV11-2 combines with J gene TRBJ2-1, with 10 nucleotides matching TRBD2. CDR3 size: 16 residues. V shed 4 bases, J shed 6 bases, and the junction held 9 bases outside the gene matches. In germline, CDR1 is SGHAT, CDR2 FQNNGV. This CDR3 reads CASSSLIAGGRNEQFF. The CDR3, as DNA: TGTGCCAGCAGCTCCCTGATAGCGGGAGGCCGCAATGAGCAGTTCTTC. The entire variable domain, with the rest obtained from reference TRBV11-2 and TRBJ2-1, is as follows: EAGVAQSPRYKIIEKRQSVAFWCNPISGHATLYWYQQILGQGPKLLIQFQNNGVVDDSQLPKDRFSAERLKGVDSTLKIQPAKLEDSAVYLCASSSLIAGGRNEQFFGPGTRLTVL.

Concerning this clonotype: This may stem from a read error, because a much larger clone lies one nucleotide away. The chain joins TRBV5-1 to TRBJ1-1; 9 bases align to TRBD1. This CDR3 comprises 14 residues. The ends lost 4 bases at V and 7 bases at J; junction bases unmatched: 8. Germline CDR1 reads SGHRS; CDR2 reads YFSETQ. CDR3 nucleotide sequence: TGCGCCAGCAGCCTCCGGGACAGGGTGGATGAAGCTTTCTTT. It translates to CASSLRDRVDEAFF.

To note about this clonotype: Because the CDR3 is missing its conserved closing phenylalanine or tryptophan, this is likely a read error. V and J are TRBV2 and TRBJ1-2; D unclear. Germline V gene sequence: CDR1 SNHLY, CDR2 FYNNEI. The CDR3 totals 11 residues. V lost 4 bases, J lost 7 bases, and 7 bases lay in between. DNA of the CDR3: TGTGCCAGCAGTGGAGGCCCTGGCTACACCTCC. Translating gives CASSGGPGYTS.

This clonotype has at least ten counts. This rearrangement joins TRBV7-9 to TRBJ2-5; D call uncertain. V was pared by 0 bases and J by 5 bases, with 10 bases between. Germline CDR1 reads SEHNR; CDR2 reads FQNEAQ (reference sequence). The CDR3 runs 14 residues. The chain's CDR3 is CASSLADVGETQYF. The CDR3 DNA is TGTGCCAGCAGCTTAGCCGACGTTGGGGAGACCCAGTACTTC.

Points on this clonotype: A much bigger clone sits one base away, suggesting this may be a read error. The rearrangement joins TRBV18 to TRBJ2-7; tentative D call: TRBD1 (5 bases). The CDR3 has 14 residues. Germline loops: CDR1 KGHSH, CDR2 LQKENI. The CDR3 DNA sequence: TGTGCCAGCTCACCCTACAGGAGCTCCTACGAGCAGTGCTTC. This encodes CASSPYRSSYEQCF. The whole variable domain, remainder taken from reference TRBV18 and TRBJ2-7, is NAGVMQNPRHLVRRRGQEARLRCSPMKGHSHVYWYRQLPEEGLKFMVYLQKENIIDESGMPKERFSAEFPKEGPSILRIQQVVRGDSAAYFCASSPYRSSYEQCFGPGTRLTVT.

Ten or more counts support this clonotype. The chain couples TRBV12-3 or TRBV12-4 to TRBJ1-6, with D maybe TRBD1 (6 bases). CDR3 length: 14 amino acids. With 2 bases removed from V and 5 bases from J, the gap between germline ends came to 7 bases. The CDR3 is CASSLRDNNSPLHF. The CDR3 DNA follows: TGTGCCAGCAGTTTACGGGACAATAATTCACCCCTCCACTTT.